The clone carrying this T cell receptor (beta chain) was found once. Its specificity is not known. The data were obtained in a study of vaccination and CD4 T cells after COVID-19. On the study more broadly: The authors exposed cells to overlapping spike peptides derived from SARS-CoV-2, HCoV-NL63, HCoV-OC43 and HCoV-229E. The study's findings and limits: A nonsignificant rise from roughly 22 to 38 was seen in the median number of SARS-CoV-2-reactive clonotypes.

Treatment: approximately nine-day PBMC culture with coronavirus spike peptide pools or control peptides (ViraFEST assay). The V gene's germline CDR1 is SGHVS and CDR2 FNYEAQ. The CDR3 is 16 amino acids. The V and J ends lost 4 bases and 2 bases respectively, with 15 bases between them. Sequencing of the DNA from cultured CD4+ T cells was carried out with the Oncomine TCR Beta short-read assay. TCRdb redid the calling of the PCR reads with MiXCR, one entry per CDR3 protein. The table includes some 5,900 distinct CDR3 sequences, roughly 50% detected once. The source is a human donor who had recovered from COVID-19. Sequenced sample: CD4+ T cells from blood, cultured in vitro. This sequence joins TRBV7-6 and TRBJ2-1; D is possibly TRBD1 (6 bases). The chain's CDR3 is CASSSPQGSPYNEQFF. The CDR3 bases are TGTGCCAGCAGCTCCCCTCAGGGGAGCCCCTACAATGAGCAGTTCTTC.